The 2 T cell receptor beta chains listed next were all sequenced from one sample in a study of T cells in Graves' hyperthyroidism and ophthalmopathy. Amplified TCR beta CDR3 regions derived from RNA transcripts. TCR CDR3 regions were first amplified by RT-PCR with HTBI primers. TCRdb used MiXCR to reprocess the multiplex PCR reads, holding one entry per CDR3 protein. Altogether about 350,000 distinct CDR3 sequences are present, about 15% being singletons, with the ten largest covering approximately 19%. Input material: blood. The origin of the receptors is a woman in her sixties with Graves' ophthalmopathy.

This clonotype was counted ten times or more. V gene TRBV7-6 combines with J gene TRBJ2-5; TRBD1 agrees at 10 bases. This CDR3 is built from 17 residues. Germline CDR1 SGHVS, CDR2 FNYEAQ. After removal of 1 base from V and 3 bases from J, the junction contained 8 bases not matched to a gene. The CDR3 sequence is CASSLGSSGTGEETQYF. In DNA, the CDR3 is TGTGCCAGCAGCTTAGGAAGTTCCGGGACAGGGGAAGAGACCCAGTACTTC.

This clonotype was recorded a few times. V gene TRBV7-2 combines with J gene TRBJ2-5; D possibly corresponds to TRBD2 (6 bases). The CDR3 is 17 residues long. Trimming left V 4 bases short and J 3 bases short, with 21 bases between. The V gene's germline CDR1 is SGHTA and CDR2 FQGNSA. The CDR3 sequence: CASSWNRDFPFEETQYF. The CDR3, as DNA: TGTGCCAGCAGCTGGAACCGGGACTTCCCCTTCGAAGAGACCCAGTACTTC.